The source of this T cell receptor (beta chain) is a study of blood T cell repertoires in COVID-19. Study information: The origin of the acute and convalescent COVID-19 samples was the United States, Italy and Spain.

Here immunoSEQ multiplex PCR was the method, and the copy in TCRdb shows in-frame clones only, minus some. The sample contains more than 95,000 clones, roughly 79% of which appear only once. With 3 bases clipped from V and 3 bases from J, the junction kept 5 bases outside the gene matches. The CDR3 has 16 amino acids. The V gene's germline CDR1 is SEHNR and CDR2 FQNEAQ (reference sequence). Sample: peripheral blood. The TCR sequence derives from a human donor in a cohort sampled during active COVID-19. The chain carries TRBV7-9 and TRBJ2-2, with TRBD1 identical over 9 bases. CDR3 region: CASSFPGQGDTGELFF. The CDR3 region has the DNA TGTGCCAGCAGCTTCCCGGGACAGGGCGACACCGGGGAGCTGTTTTTT.